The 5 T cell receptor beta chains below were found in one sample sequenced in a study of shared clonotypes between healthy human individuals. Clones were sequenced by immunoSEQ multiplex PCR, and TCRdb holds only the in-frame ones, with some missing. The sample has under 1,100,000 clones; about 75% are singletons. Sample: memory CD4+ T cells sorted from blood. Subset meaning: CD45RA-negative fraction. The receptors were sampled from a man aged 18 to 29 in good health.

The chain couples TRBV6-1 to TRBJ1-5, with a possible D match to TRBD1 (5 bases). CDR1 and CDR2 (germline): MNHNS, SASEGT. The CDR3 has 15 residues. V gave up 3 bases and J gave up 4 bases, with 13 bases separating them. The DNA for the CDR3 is TGTGCCAGCAGTGATTCGTTGGGGCCTAATCAGCCCCAGCATTTT. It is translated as CASSDSLGPNQPQHF.

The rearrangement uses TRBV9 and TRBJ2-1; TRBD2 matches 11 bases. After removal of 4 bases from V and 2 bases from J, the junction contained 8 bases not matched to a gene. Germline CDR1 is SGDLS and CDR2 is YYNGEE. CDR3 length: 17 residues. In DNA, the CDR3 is TGTGCCAGCAGCACAGGACTAGCGGGCTATACCTACAATGAGCAGTTCTTC. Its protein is CASSTGLAGYTYNEQFF.

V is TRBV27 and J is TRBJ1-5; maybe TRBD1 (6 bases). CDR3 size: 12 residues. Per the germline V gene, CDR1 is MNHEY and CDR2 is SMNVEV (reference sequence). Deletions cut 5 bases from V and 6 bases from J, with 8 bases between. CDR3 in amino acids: CASSPRGQPQHF. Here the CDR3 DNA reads TGTGCCAGCAGTCCCAGGGGTCAGCCCCAGCATTTT.

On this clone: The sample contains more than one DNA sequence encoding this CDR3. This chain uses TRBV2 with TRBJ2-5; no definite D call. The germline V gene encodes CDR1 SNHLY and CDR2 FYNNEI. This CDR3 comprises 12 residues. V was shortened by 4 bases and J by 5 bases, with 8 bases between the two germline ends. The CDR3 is CASSVLGETQYF. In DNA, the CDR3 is TGTGCCAGCAGTGTATTAGGCGAGACCCAGTACTTC.

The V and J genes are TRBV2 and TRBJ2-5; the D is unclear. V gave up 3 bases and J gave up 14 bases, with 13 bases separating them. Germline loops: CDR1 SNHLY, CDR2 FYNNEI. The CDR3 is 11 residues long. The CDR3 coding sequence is TGTGCCAGCAGTGAGGAGACCCTCCCTTACTTC. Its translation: CASSEETLPYF.